The rows below give T cell receptor beta chains drawn from one sample of a study of blood T cells in healthy people across ages. TCRdb recomputed calls from the 5' RACE reads with MiXCR, one row per CDR3 protein. Among over 1,500,000 distinct CDR3 sequences, more than 35% were seen once, and the ten largest hold roughly 24%. The specimen was blood. These receptors were collected from a human donor in good health. Each CDR3 is given with its conserved first and last residue. The D gene is left open where the match is weak. Expanded clones get a size class; other rows say once, few or many, or leave the size out.

abundance	j_gene	v_gene	d_gene	CDR3aa	CDR3nt
.	TRBJ2-4	TRBV10-3	.	CATSGISKNIQYF	TGTGCCACCAGTGGGATTTCAAAAAACATTCAGTACTTC
.	TRBJ1-6	TRBV7-2	TRBD1	CASSLQGALGSPLHF	TGTGCCAGCAGCTTGCAGGGGGCTTTAGGTTCACCCCTCCACTTT
.	TRBJ1-2	TRBV29-1	TRBD1	CSVDGTGGRIYGYTF	TGCAGCGTTGATGGCACAGGGGGGAGGATCTATGGCTACACCTTC
.	TRBJ2-5	TRBV27	TRBD1	CASSQGQGIPETQYF	TGTGCCAGCAGCCAGGGACAGGGGATTCCAGAGACCCAGTACTTC
.	TRBJ1-5	TRBV5-1	.	CASSFPSLNQPQHF	TGCGCCAGCAGCTTCCCCAGCCTCAATCAGCCCCAGCATTTT
few	TRBJ2-2	TRBV5-1	TRBD1	CASSLKVQGASNTGELFF	TGCGCCAGCAGCTTGAAAGTACAGGGGGCCTCGAACACCGGGGAGCTGTTTTTT
few	TRBJ1-2	TRBV30	.	CAWAAGPPYGYTF	TGTGCCTGGGCCGCCGGGCCTCCGTATGGCTACACCTTC
.	TRBJ2-5	TRBV29-1	TRBD2	CGVGGTSELYETQYF	TGCGGCGTTGGCGGGACTAGCGAACTCTATGAGACCCAGTACTTC
.	TRBJ1-2	TRBV28	TRBD1	CASSLFRTGRNGYTF	TGTGCCAGCAGTTTATTCCGGACAGGGAGGAATGGCTACACCTTC
.	TRBJ2-3	TRBV7-2	TRBD1	CASTNYRGQVTDTQYF	TGTGCCAGCACCAATTACAGGGGACAAGTCACAGATACGCAGTATTTT
.	TRBJ2-1	TRBV4-3	.	CASSQEIRNEQFF	TGCGCCAGCAGCCAAGAGATCCGGAATGAGCAGTTCTTC
.	TRBJ2-6	TRBV7-3	TRBD2	CASRGGLVAGANVLTF	TGTGCCAGCAGAGGGGGACTAGTAGCTGGGGCCAACGTCCTGACTTTT
.	TRBJ2-7	TRBV7-2	.	CASSLGQCTEQYF	TGTGCCAGCAGCTTAGGACAGTGTACCGAGCAGTACTTC
.	TRBJ2-7	TRBV4-3	TRBD2	CASSQDASGGSLSYEQYF	TGCGCCAGCAGCCAAGACGCTAGCGGGGGGTCTCTCTCCTACGAGCAGTACTTC
few	TRBJ1-1	TRBV15	.	CATSREVDREAFF	TGTGCCACCAGCAGAGAGGTGGACCGTGAAGCTTTCTTT
few	TRBJ2-1	TRBV12-3/TRBV12-4	TRBD2	CASRAPAGGSYNEQFF	TGTGCCAGCAGGGCACCTGCGGGGGGATCCTACAATGAGCAGTTCTTC
.	TRBJ1-1	TRBV18	TRBD1	CASSPVGGQRSEAFF	TGTGCCAGCTCACCCGTAGGGGGCCAGCGGTCTGAAGCTTTCTTT